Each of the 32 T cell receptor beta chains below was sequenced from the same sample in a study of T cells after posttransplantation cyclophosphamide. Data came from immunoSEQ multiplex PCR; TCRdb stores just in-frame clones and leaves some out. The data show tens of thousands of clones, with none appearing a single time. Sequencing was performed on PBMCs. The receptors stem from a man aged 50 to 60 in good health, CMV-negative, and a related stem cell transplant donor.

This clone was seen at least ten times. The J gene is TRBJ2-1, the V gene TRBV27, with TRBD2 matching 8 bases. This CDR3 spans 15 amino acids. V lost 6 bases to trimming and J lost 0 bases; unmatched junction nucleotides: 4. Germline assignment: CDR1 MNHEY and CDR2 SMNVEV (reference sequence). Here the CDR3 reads CASRRSGSSYNEQFF. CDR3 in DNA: TGTGCCAGCAGGCGAAGCGGGAGCTCCTACAATGAGCAGTTCTTC.

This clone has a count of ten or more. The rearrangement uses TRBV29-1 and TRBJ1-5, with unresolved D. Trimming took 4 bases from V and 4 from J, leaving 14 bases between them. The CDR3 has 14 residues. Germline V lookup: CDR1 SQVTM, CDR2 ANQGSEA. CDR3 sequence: CSVVFGRENQPQHF. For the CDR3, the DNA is TGCAGCGTTGTTTTTGGACGGGAAAATCAGCCCCAGCATTTT.

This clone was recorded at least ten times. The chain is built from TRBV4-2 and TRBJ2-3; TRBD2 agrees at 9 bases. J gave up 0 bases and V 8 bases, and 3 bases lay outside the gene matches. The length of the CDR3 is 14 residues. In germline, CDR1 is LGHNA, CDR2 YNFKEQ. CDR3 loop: CASSGLASTDTQYF. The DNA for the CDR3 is TGTGCCAGCTCAGGACTAGCGAGCACAGATACGCAGTATTTT.

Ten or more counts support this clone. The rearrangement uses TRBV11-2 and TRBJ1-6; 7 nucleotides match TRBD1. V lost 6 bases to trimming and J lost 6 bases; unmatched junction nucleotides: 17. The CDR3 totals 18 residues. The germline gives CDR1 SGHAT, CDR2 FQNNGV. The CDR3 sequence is CASRDRGGGSLINSPLHF. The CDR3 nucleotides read TGTGCCAGCAGGGATCGCGGAGGGGGCAGCCTAATTAATTCACCCCTCCACTTT.

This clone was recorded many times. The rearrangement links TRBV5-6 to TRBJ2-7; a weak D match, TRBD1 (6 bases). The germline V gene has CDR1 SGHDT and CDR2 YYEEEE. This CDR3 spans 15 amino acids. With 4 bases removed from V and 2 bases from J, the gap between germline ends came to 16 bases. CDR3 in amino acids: CASSGRQVIAYEQYF. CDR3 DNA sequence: TGTGCCAGCAGCGGACGACAGGTAATCGCCTACGAGCAGTACTTC.

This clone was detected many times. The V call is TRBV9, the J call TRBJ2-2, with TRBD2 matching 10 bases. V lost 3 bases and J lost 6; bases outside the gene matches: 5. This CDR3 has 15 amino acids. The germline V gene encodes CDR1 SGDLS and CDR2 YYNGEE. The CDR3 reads CASSGAGGPAGELFF. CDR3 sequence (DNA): TGTGCCAGCAGCGGAGCGGGGGGGCCGGCCGGGGAGCTGTTTTTT. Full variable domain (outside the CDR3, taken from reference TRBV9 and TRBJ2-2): DSGVTQTPKHLITATGQRVTLRCSPRSGDLSVYWYQQSLDQGLQFLIQYYNGEERAKGNILERFSAQQFPDLHSELNLSSLELGDSALYFCASSGAGGPAGELFFGEGSRLTVL.

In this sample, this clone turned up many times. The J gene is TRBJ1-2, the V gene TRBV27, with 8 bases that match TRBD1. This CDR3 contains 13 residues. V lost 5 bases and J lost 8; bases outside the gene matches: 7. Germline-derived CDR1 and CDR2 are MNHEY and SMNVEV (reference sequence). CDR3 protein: CASSPGQERGYTF. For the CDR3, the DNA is TGTGCCAGCAGTCCGGGACAGGAGCGGGGCTACACCTTC.

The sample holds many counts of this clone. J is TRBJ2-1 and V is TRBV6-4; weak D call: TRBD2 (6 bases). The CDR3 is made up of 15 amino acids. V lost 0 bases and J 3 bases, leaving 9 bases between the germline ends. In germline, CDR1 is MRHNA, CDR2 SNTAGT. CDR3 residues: CASSDSAGDYNEQFF. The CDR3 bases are TGTGCCAGCAGTGACTCAGCGGGTGACTACAATGAGCAGTTCTTC.

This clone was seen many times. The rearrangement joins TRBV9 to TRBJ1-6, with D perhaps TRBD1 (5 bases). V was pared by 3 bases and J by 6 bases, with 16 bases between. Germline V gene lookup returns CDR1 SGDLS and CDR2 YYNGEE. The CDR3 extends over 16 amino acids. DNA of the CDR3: TGTGCCAGCAGCGGGGGTATGGGGACTAGTAATTCACCCCTCCACTTT. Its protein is CASSGGMGTSNSPLHF.

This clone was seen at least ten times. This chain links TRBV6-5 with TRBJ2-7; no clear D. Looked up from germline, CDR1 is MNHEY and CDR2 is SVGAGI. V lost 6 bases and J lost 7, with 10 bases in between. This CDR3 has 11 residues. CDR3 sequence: CASSSGWEQYF. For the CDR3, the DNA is TGTGCCAGCAGCTCCGGGTGGGAGCAGTACTTC.

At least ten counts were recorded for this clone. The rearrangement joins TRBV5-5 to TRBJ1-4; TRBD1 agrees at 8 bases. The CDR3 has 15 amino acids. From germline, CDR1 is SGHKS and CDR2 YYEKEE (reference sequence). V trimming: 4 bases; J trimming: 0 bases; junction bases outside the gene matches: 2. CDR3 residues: CASSRQGTTNEKLFF. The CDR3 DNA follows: TGTGCCAGCAGCCGACAGGGGACAACTAATGAAAAACTGTTTTTT.

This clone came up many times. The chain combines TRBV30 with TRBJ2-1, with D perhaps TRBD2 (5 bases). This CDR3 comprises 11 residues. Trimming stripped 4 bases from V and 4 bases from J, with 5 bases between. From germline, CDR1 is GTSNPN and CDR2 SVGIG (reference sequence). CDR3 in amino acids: CAWTGYNEQFF. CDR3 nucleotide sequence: TGTGCCTGGACGGGGTACAATGAGCAGTTCTTC.

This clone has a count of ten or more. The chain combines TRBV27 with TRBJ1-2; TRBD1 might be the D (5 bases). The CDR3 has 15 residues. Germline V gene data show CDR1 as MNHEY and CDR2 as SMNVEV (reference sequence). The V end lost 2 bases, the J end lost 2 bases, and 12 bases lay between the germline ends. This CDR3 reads CASSLRRDSNYGYTF. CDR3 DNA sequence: TGTGCCAGCAGTTTACGCCGTGACAGCAACTATGGCTACACCTTC.

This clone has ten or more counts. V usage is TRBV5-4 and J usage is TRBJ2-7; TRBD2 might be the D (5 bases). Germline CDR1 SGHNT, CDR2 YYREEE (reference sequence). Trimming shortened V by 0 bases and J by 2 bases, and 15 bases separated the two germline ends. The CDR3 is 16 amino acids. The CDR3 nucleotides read TGTGCCAGCAGCTTGGATGTAGGGAGTTCGACCTACGAGCAGTACTTC. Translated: CASSLDVGSSTYEQYF. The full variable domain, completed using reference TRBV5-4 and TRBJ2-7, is ETGVTQSPTHLIKTRGQQVTLRCSSQSGHNTVSWYQQALGQGPQFIFQYYREEENGRGNFPPRFSGLQFPNYSSELNVNALELDDSALYLCASSLDVGSSTYEQYFGPGTRLTVT.

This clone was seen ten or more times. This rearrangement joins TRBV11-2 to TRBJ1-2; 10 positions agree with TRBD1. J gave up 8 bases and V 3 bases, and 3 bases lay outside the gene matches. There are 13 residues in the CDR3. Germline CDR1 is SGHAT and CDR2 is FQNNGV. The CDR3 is CASSLGQGSGYTF. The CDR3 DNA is TGTGCCAGCAGCTTGGGACAGGGGTCGGGCTACACCTTC.

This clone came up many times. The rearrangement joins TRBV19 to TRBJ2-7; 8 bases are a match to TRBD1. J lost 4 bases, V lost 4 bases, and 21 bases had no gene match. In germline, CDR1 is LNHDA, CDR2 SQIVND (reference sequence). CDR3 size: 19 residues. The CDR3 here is CASSRSGTGAHQAAYEQYF. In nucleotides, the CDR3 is TGTGCCAGTAGTAGGTCCGGGACAGGCGCGCACCAGGCAGCTTACGAGCAGTACTTC. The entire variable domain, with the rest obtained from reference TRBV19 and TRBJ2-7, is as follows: DGGITQSPKYLFRKEGQNVTLSCEQNLNHDAMYWYRQDPGQGLRLIYYSQIVNDFQKGDIAEGYSVSREKKESFPLTVTSAQKNPTAFYLCASSRSGTGAHQAAYEQYFGPGTRLTVT.

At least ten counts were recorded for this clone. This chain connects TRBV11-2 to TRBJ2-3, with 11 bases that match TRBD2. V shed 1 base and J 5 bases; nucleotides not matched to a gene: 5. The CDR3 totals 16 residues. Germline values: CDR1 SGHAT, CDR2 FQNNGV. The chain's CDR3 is CASSLGGTSGRDTQYF. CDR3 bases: TGTGCCAGCAGCTTAGGAGGAACTAGCGGGAGAGATACGCAGTATTTT.

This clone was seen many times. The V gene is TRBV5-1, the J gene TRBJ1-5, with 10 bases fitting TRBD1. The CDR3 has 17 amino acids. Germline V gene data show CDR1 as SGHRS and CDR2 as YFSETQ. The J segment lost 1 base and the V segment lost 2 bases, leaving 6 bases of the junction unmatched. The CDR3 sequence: CASSFVGQGLSNQPQHF. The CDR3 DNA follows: TGCGCCAGCAGCTTCGTGGGACAGGGGTTGAGCAATCAGCCCCAGCATTTT.

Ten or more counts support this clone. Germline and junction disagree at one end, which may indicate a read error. The CDR3, as DNA: TGTGCCAGCAGATTGGGAGGGTCTGGGTCCGGGGAGCTGTTTTTT. Its protein product is CASRLGGSGSGELFF. V and J are TRBV5-4 and TRBJ2-2; 7 positions agree with TRBD2. This CDR3 has 15 residues. Germline-derived CDR1 and CDR2 are SGHNT and YYREEE (reference sequence).

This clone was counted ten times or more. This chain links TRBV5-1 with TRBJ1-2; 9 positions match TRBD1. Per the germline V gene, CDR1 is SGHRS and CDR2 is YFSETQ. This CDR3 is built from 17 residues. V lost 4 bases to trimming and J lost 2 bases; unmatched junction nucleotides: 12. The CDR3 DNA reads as TGCGCCAGCAGCGTACGAGAGGGGGGACAGGGCAACTATGGCTACACCTTC. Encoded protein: CASSVREGGQGNYGYTF.

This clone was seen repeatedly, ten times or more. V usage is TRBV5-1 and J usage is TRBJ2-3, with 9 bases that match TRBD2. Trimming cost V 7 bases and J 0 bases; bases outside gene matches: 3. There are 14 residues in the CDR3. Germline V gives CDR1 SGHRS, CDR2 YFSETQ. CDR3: CASLRGGSTDTQYF. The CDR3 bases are TGCGCCAGCCTGCGGGGGGGTAGCACAGATACGCAGTATTTT.

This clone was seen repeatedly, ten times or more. Written as DNA, the CDR3 is TGTGCCAGCAGTTTCCCCGGAAGACTTTTTAGCACAGATACGCAGTATTTT. This encodes CASSFPGRLFSTDTQYF. The chain combines TRBV28 with TRBJ2-3, with D hard to call. The CDR3 covers 17 residues. Germline-derived CDR1 and CDR2 are MDHEN and SYDVKM. The V end lost 3 bases, the J end lost 0 bases, and 16 bases lay between the germline ends.

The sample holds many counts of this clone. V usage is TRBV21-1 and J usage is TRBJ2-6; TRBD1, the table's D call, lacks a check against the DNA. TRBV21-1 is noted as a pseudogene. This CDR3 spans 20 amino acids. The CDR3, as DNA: TGTGCCAGCAGCAAAGCTAAGAGACAGTGCGTTAGTTCTGGGGCCAACGTCCTGACTTTC. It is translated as CASSKAKRQCVSSGANVLTF.

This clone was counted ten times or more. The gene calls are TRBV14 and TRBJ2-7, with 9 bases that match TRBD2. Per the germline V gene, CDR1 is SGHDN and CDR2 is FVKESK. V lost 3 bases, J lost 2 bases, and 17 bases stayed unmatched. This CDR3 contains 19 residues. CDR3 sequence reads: CASSHHLPSAGGLTYEQYF. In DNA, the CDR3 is TGTGCCAGCAGCCACCACCTGCCCAGTGCGGGGGGGCTTACCTACGAGCAGTACTTC.

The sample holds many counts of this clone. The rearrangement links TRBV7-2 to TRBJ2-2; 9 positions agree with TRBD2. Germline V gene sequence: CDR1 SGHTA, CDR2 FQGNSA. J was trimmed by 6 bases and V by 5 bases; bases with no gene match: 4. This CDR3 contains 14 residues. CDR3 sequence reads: CASSRGGGAGELFF. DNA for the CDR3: TGTGCCAGCAGCCGCGGGGGGGGAGCCGGGGAGCTGTTTTTT.

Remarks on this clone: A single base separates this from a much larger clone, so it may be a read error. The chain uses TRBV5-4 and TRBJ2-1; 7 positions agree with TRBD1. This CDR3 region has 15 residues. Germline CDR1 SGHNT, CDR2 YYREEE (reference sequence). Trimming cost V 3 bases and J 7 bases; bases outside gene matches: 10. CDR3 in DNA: TGTGCCAGCAGCTCGAAGGGCGCCAGGGGGAATGAGCAGTTCTTC. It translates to CASSSKGARGNEQFF.

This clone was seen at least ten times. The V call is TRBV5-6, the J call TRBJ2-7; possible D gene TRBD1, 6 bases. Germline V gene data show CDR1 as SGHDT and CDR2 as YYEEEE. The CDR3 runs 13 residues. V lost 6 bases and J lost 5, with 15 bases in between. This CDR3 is CASKPTGYDEQYF. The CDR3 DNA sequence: TGTGCCAGCAAACCTACAGGGTACGACGAGCAGTACTTC.

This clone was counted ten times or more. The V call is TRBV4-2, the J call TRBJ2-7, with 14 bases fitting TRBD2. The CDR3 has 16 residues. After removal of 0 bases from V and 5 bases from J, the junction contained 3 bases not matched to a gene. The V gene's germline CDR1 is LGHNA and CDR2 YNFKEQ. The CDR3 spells CASSQDGTSGGNEQYF. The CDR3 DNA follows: TGTGCCAGCAGCCAAGATGGGACTAGCGGGGGTAACGAGCAGTACTTC.

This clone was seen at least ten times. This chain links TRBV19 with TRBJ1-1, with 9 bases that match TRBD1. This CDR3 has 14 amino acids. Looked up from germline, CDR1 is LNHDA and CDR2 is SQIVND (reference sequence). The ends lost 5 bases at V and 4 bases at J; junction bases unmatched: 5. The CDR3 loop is CASSPGQGSTEAFF. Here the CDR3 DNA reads TGTGCCAGTAGTCCGGGACAGGGATCCACTGAAGCTTTCTTT.

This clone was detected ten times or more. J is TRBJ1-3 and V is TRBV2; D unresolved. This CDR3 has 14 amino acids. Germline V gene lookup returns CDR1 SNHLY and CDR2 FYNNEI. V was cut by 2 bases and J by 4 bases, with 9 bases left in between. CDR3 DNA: TGTGCCAGCAGTGAAAACCGGGAAGGAAACACCATATATTTT. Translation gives CASSENREGNTIYF.

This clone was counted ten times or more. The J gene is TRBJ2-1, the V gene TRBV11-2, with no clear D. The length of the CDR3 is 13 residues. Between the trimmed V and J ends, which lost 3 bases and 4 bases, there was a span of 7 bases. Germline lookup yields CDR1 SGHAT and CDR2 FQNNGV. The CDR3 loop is CASSFASYNEQFF. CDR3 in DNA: TGTGCCAGCAGCTTTGCCAGTTACAATGAGCAGTTCTTC.

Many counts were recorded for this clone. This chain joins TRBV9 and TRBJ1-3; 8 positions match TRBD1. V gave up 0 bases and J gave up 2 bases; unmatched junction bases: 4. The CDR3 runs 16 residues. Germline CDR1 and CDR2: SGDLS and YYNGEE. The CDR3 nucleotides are TGTGCCAGCAGCGTAGGTCCAGGGGGCACTGGAAACACCATATATTTT. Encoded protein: CASSVGPGGTGNTIYF.